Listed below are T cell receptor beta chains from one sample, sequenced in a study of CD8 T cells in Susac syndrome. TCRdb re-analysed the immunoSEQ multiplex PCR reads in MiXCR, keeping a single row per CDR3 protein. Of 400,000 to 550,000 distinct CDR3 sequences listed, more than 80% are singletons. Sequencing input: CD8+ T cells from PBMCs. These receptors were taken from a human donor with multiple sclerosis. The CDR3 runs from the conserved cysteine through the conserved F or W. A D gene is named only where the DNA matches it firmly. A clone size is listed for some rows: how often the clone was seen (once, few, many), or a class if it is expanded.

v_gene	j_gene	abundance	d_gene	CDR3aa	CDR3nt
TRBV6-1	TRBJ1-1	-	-	CASSLRLSFGYTEAFF	TGTGCCAGCAGTCTCCGTTTGAGTTTTGGGTACACTGAAGCTTTCTTT
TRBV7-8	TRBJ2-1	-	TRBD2	CASSPTSVVLWVNEQFF	TGTGCCAGCAGTCCGACTAGCGTGGTTTTATGGGTCAATGAGCAGTTCTTC
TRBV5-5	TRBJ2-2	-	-	CASNPPANPLTGELFF	TGTGCCAGCAACCCCCCTGCGAACCCTCTCACCGGGGAGCTGTTTTTT
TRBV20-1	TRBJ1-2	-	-	CSARDPVLQGGYTF	TGCAGTGCTAGAGATCCGGTCCTCCAGGGGGGCTACACCTTC
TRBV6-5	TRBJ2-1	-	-	CASSYTTPSNEQFF	TGTGCCAGCAGTTACACAACGCCGAGTAATGAGCAGTTCTTC
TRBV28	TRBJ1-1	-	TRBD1	CASSPLDRAGAFF	TGTGCCAGCAGTCCACTAGACAGGGCCGGAGCTTTCTTT
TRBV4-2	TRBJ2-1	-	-	CASSQETGYNEQFF	TGTGCCAGCAGCCAAGAGACCGGCTACAATGAGCAGTTCTTC
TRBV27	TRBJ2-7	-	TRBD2	CASSLSVIAGGYEQYF	TGTGCCAGCAGTTTATCGGTGATAGCGGGGGGGTACGAGCAGTACTTC
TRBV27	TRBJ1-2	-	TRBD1	CASSLSGQGANIGYTF	TGTGCCAGCAGTTTATCGGGCCAGGGGGCTAACATCGGCTACACCTTC
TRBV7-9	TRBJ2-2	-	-	CASSSGGMNTGELFF	TGTGCCAGCAGCTCAGGGGGGATGAACACCGGGGAGCTGTTTTTT
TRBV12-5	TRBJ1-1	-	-	CTSGLSQGVLTEAFF	TGTACTAGTGGTTTGTCCCAGGGTGTACTGACTGAAGCTTTCTTT
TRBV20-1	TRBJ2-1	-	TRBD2	CSARDLAGGSGNEQFF	TGCAGTGCTAGGGACCTAGCGGGAGGATCGGGGAATGAGCAGTTCTTC
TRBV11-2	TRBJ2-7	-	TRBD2	CASSLAGGLAGGPYEQYF	TGTGCCAGCAGCTTAGCCGGGGGACTAGCGGGAGGCCCCTACGAGCAGTACTTC
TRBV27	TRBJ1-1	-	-	CASSLSGERSTEAFF	TGTGCCAGCAGTTTATCCGGGGAGAGATCCACTGAAGCTTTCTTT
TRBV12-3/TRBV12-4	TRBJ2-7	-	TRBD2	CASNDGGIEQYF	TGTGCCAGCAACGACGGGGGGATCGAGCAGTACTTC
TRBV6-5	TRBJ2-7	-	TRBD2	CASSYGGSRQYF	TGTGCCAGCAGTTATGGCGGGAGCCGGCAGTACTTC
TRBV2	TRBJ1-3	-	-	CASSSSKGSGNTIYF	TGTGCCAGCAGTTCGTCTAAAGGCTCTGGAAACACCATATATTTT
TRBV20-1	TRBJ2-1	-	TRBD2	CSARGGRGTSVYNEQFF	TGCAGTGCTAGAGGTGGCCGGGGGACTAGCGTATACAATGAGCAGTTCTTC
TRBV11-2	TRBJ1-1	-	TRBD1	CASSLDLTQGGGFF	TGTGCCAGCAGCTTAGATCTAACCCAGGGGGGAGGTTTCTTT
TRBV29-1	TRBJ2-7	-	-	CSCLSMYGSYEQYF	TGCAGCTGTTTGTCCATGTACGGATCCTACGAGCAGTACTTC
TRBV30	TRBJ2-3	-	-	CAWMPFEVVSSTDTQYF	TGTGCCTGGATGCCATTTGAAGTGGTTTCTAGCACAGATACGCAGTATTTT
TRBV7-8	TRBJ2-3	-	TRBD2	CASSVSGEMETDTQYF	TGTGCCAGCAGCGTTAGCGGGGAAATGGAGACAGATACGCAGTATTTT
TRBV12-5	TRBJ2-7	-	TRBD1	CASGLSGQGPYEQYF	TGTGCTAGTGGTTTATCGGGACAGGGTCCCTACGAGCAGTACTTC
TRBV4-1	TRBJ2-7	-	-	CASSPHGQPTYEQYF	TGCGCCAGCAGCCCCCATGGGCAGCCAACCTACGAGCAGTACTTC
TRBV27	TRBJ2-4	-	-	CASSLATGKNIQYF	TGTGCCAGCAGTTTAGCTACCGGCAAAAACATTCAGTACTTC
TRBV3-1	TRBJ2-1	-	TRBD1	CASRQGDFEQFF	TGTGCCAGCAGACAGGGGGATTTTGAGCAGTTCTTC
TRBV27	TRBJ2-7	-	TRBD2	CASRRTALAGVYEQYF	TGTGCCAGCAGACGAACGGCCTTAGCGGGAGTGTACGAGCAGTACTTC
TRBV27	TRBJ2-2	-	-	CASSLFYEDPTGELFF	TGTGCCAGCAGTTTATTCTACGAGGATCCCACCGGGGAGCTGTTTTTT
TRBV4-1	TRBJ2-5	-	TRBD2	CASSPLLAGYQETQYF	TGCGCCAGCAGCCCTCTACTAGCGGGGTACCAAGAGACCCAGTACTTC
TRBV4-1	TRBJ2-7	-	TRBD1	CASSQEWDSTYEQYF	TGCGCCAGCAGCCAAGAGTGGGACAGCACCTACGAGCAGTACTTC
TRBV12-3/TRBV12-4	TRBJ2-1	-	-	CASSFTGKANEQFF	TGTGCCAGCAGCTTCACGGGGAAAGCCAATGAGCAGTTCTTC
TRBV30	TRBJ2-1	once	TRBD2	CAWSPGTSGYNEQFF	TGTGCCTGGAGCCCCGGGACTAGCGGTTACAATGAGCAGTTCTTC
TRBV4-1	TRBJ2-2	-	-	CASSQQLPTNTGELFF	TGCGCCAGCAGCCAACAATTACCTACGAACACCGGGGAGCTGTTTTTT
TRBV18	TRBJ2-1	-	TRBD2	CASSAGGDWNEQFF	TGTGCCAGCTCGGCCGGGGGGGATTGGAATGAGCAGTTCTTC
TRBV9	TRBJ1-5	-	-	CASSVAGSNQPQHF	TGTGCCAGCAGCGTCGCGGGGAGCAATCAGCCCCAGCATTTT